This T cell receptor beta chain was obtained from a study of shared clonotypes between healthy human individuals. This CDR3 comprises 14 residues. V was pared by 6 bases and J by 5 bases, with 7 bases of the junction left unmatched. Germline assignment: CDR1 MDHEN and CDR2 SYDVKM. Sequenced by immunoSEQ multiplex PCR; TCRdb stores in-frame clones only, minus some. The sample has 2 million to 3 million clones; over 85% are singletons. In the case of this clone: The antigen is not known.

Findings and limits, study-wide: Large sequencing depth failed to make sorted-subset sequencing complete, rarefaction showed. Clonotype sharing among donors was expected to depend on sequencing depth. Blood alone was sampled, and tissue repertoires likely differ.

The J gene is TRBJ1-1, the V gene TRBV28; the match to TRBD1 covers 9 bases. The sequencing sample was made of naive CD4+ T cells sorted from blood. As to subset: CD45RA+ positively selected. This TCR was sampled from a man aged 18 to 35 in good health. CDR3: CASRRGQGWTEAFF. The CDR3, as DNA: TGTGCCAGCAGACGCGGACAGGGGTGGACTGAAGCTTTCTTT.